This TCR beta chain came from a study of low-dose radiotherapy and immunotherapy resistance in tumors. On the study more broadly: The authors gave intravenous cyclophosphamide 200 mg/m2 every two weeks, one day before radiation and immunotherapy.

With TRAV- and TRBV-specific primers, first-strand cDNA was made, covering the alpha and beta chains. The authors ran about 20 PCR cycles to amplify TCRs with a constant-region primer and V-primer adapter. TCRdb reanalysed the reads using MiXCR and keeps one entry per CDR3 protein. The sample shows tens of thousands of distinct CDR3 sequences, more than 8% of them seen only once. Time point given: before trial treatment. In the RACIN dose-escalation trial, donors got nivolumab plus ipilimumab with aspirin, cyclophosphamide and radiotherapy. Each eligible patient had an advanced solid tumor, and these tumors lacked tumor-infiltrating lymphocytes. The CDR3 loop spans 13 amino acids. The germline CDR1 and CDR2 sequences are SGHVS and FQNEAQ. Trimming cost V 2 bases and J 11 bases; bases outside gene matches: 7. This clonotype came up many times.

The clonotype was recovered from a male donor with prostate cancer. The sequences come from PBMCs, collected before treatment. J is TRBJ2-3 and V is TRBV7-8; TRBD1 agrees at 7 bases. CDR3 coding DNA: TGTGCCAGCAGCTTATCTTACCGGGACAGGCAGTATTTT. Encoded protein: CASSLSYRDRQYF.